This TCR beta chain was found in a study of beta chain features in type 1 diabetes. General observations from the study: In type 1 diabetes patients, VDJ junctions had fewer insertions; deletions at these junctions were more frequent. Still unanswered here is whether HLA type influences TCRB rearrangement.

Isolated RNA was reverse transcribed in full, so expressed TCRB transcripts were sequenced. Mean read depth for naive, central memory and regulatory T cell samples was several million reads. Profiled with immunoSEQ multiplex PCR; TCRdb holds only in-frame clones, not every one. The sample shows 430,000 or so clones, over 10% of them seen only once. As for this clone: Antigen unknown.

The receptor comes from a woman aged 18-30 years in good health. Sequences were obtained from naive CD4+ T cells from blood.

For the CDR3, the DNA is TGTGCCAGCAGCTCGGCGGTTGGAAACACCATATATTTT. This sequence encodes CASSSAVGNTIYF. The chain has TRBV7-2 and TRBJ1-3; D not resolved. Germline CDR1 reads SGHTA; CDR2 reads FQGNSA. The V and J ends lost 4 bases and 3 bases respectively, with 7 bases between them. The CDR3 is made up of 13 amino acids.